Following are 25 T cell receptor beta chains from one sample sequenced in a study of cytomegalovirus exposure and HLA in healthy donors. The method was immunoSEQ multiplex PCR; TCRdb's version includes in-frame clones alone and lacks a portion of them. The sample shows fewer than 200,000 clones, 85% to 90% of them seen only once. The specimen sequenced was PBMCs. The receptor source for this set is a woman younger than 35 in good health and CMV-seropositive.

J is TRBJ2-7 and V is TRBV7-9, with D possibly matching TRBD2 (5 bases). The CDR3 extends over 14 amino acids. Germline V gives CDR1 SEHNR, CDR2 FQNEAQ (reference sequence). V dropped 2 bases and J dropped 5 bases, with 13 bases sitting between them. DNA of the CDR3: TGTGCCAGCAGCTTATCCTCGCCCGGGGACGAGCAGTACTTC. It yields the protein CASSLSSPGDEQYF.

The chain carries TRBV11-2 and TRBJ2-7; TRBD1 is a possible D gene (5 bases). The CDR3 is made up of 14 amino acids. V dropped 3 bases and J dropped 5 bases, with 14 bases sitting between them. CDR1 and CDR2 from the germline V gene are SGHAT and FQNNGV. The CDR3 protein is CASSFSPQVDEQYF. CDR3 bases: TGTGCCAGCAGCTTTTCCCCACAGGTAGACGAGCAGTACTTC.

J is TRBJ2-7 and V is TRBV10-2; TRBD2 is a possible D gene (6 bases). V was clipped by 0 bases and J by 6 bases, with 12 bases between them. From germline, CDR1 is WSHSY and CDR2 SAAADI. This CDR3 contains 14 residues. CDR3 sequence reads: CASSESGGVGEQYF. The CDR3 DNA is TGCGCCAGCAGTGAGTCGGGGGGAGTGGGCGAGCAGTACTTC.

CDR3 sequence (DNA): TGTGCCAGCAGTGAAGCGGGAGGAAGGACTAGCGGGAGTGGAGAGCAGTTCTTC. Translated, it gives CASSEAGGRTSGSGEQFF. The chain uses TRBV2 and TRBJ2-1; 13 bases line up with TRBD2. CDR1 is SNHLY, CDR2 FYNNEI, per germline. Trimming cost V 0 bases and J 10 bases; bases outside gene matches: 12. The CDR3 has 18 amino acids.

The chain recombines TRBV30 with TRBJ2-3, with a weak D call TRBD1 (6 bases). The CDR3 length is 14 residues. Germline V gene sequence: CDR1 GTSNPN, CDR2 SVGIG (reference sequence). Trimming removed 1 base at V and 5 bases at J, with 13 bases between. CDR3 bases: TGTGCCTGGAGTGCCAGGGGTCGTGGAGATACGCAGTATTTT. This translates into CAWSARGRGDTQYF. Variable domain in full (rest from reference TRBV30 and TRBJ2-3): SQTIHQWPATLVQPVGSPLSLECTVEGTSNPNLYWYRQAAGRGLQLLFYSVGIGQISSEVPQNLSASRPQDRQFILSSKKLLLSDSGFYLCAWSARGRGDTQYFGPGTRLTVL.

The V call is TRBV6-1, the J call TRBJ2-7; no definite D call. Trimming cost V 6 bases and J 2 bases, with 17 bases left between them. The CDR3 sequence is 15 residues long. The V gene's germline CDR1 is MNHNS and CDR2 SASEGT. The CDR3 loop is CASSPPGRLTYEQYF. CDR3 bases: TGTGCCAGCAGCCCGCCGGGTCGTCTAACCTACGAGCAGTACTTC.

In its sample, this clone was seen once. CDR3 protein: CASSQDPDRAGEQYF. For the CDR3, the DNA is TGTGCCAGCAGCCAAGATCCGGACAGGGCCGGCGAGCAGTACTTC. The rearrangement uses TRBV14 and TRBJ2-7; 8 bases are a match to TRBD1. The V and J ends lost 0 bases and 6 bases, in that order; junction bases with no gene match: 7. The germline V gene has CDR1 SGHDN and CDR2 FVKESK. The CDR3 contains 15 residues.

The chain joins TRBV7-9 to TRBJ2-1; 7 bases agree with TRBD2. Germline loops: CDR1 SEHNR, CDR2 FQNEAQ (reference sequence). The CDR3 loop spans 15 amino acids. With 5 bases clipped from V and 6 bases from J, the junction kept 10 bases outside the gene matches. This CDR3 is CASSPGKREFNEQFF. CDR3 sequence (DNA): TGTGCCAGCAGCCCGGGGAAGCGGGAATTCAATGAGCAGTTCTTC.

V usage is TRBV19 and J usage is TRBJ2-7, with D unclear. CDR3 length: 14 residues. Germline CDR1 LNHDA, CDR2 SQIVND (reference sequence). V was cut by 4 bases and J by 0 bases, with 10 bases left in between. This CDR3 is CASSRQSSSYEQYF. The CDR3, as DNA: TGTGCCAGTAGTAGGCAGTCAAGCTCCTACGAGCAGTACTTC.

The rearrangement uses TRBV6-5 and TRBJ2-1; 13 bases align to TRBD2. Germline V gene lookup returns CDR1 MNHEY and CDR2 SVGAGI. Unmatched junction bases numbered 3, after V lost 1 base and J lost 12 bases. This CDR3 contains 14 residues. DNA for the CDR3: TGTGCCAGCAGTTACTGGACTAGCGGGAGAGGGCAGTTCTTC. Amino acids: CASSYWTSGRGQFF.

This clone was counted a single time. The chain employs TRBV9 and TRBJ2-3, with 9 bases lining up with TRBD1. Germline lookup yields CDR1 SGDLS and CDR2 YYNGEE. The CDR3 loop spans 15 amino acids. Trimming removed 4 bases from V and 1 base from J; junction bases left unmatched: 4. The CDR3 DNA reads as TGTGCCAGCAGCCGACGGACAGGGGGCACAGATACGCAGTATTTT. It translates to CASSRRTGGTDTQYF.

J is TRBJ2-3 and V is TRBV19, with 11 bases aligning to TRBD2. CDR1 and CDR2 from the germline V gene are LNHDA and SQIVND (reference sequence). With 4 bases clipped from V and 4 bases from J, the junction kept 1 base outside the gene matches. The length of the CDR3 is 14 residues. The CDR3 region has the DNA TGTGCCAGTAGTAAGGGACTAGCGGCAGATACGCAGTATTTT. This translates into CASSKGLAADTQYF.

The chain couples TRBV6-1 to TRBJ1-1; D is perhaps TRBD1 (5 bases). Germline CDR1 MNHNS, CDR2 SASEGT. V was cut by 7 bases and J by 2 bases, with 14 bases left in between. This CDR3 spans 14 amino acids. Written as DNA, the CDR3 is TGTGCCAGCACGGGAGGCGGGGGTAACACTGAAGCTTTCTTT. As protein: CASTGGGGNTEAFF.

In DNA form, the CDR3 reads TGTGCCAGCAGTTACCGAGGGAAATTCTCCTACGAGCAGTACTTC. Translated: CASSYRGKFSYEQYF. The rearrangement uses TRBV6-5 and TRBJ2-7, with D possibly being TRBD2 (5 bases). The CDR3 spans 15 residues. CDR1 and CDR2 (germline): MNHEY, SVGAGI. Trimming stripped 2 bases from V and 0 bases from J, with 11 bases between.

This chain joins TRBV6-1 and TRBJ2-3; tentatively, D is TRBD1 (6 bases). Germline V lookup: CDR1 MNHNS, CDR2 SASEGT. CDR3 size: 13 residues. V was pared by 5 bases and J by 5 bases, with 11 bases between. For the CDR3, the DNA is TGTGCCAGCAGTCCAGGGGTGAGAGATACGCAGTATTTT. It translates to CASSPGVRDTQYF.

The chain is built from TRBV2 and TRBJ1-4; weak D call: TRBD1 (6 bases). Germline CDR1 SNHLY, CDR2 FYNNEI. Trimming took 7 bases from V and 7 from J, leaving 13 bases between them. This CDR3 is built from 13 residues. The CDR3 protein is CASNLSGVEKLFF. In DNA, the CDR3 is TGTGCCAGCAACTTGTCAGGGGTTGAAAAACTGTTTTTT.

The chain has TRBV28 and TRBJ1-1, with 7 bases fitting TRBD1. Trimming took 6 bases from V and 1 from J; bases not matched to a gene: 5. This CDR3 comprises 14 residues. Germline V gene data show CDR1 as MDHEN and CDR2 as SYDVKM. CDR3 amino acids: CASSYRGGNTEAFF. The CDR3 bases are TGTGCCAGCAGCTACAGGGGTGGGAACACTGAAGCTTTCTTT.

J is TRBJ2-2 and V is TRBV7-2; maybe TRBD1 (5 bases). The CDR3 has 18 amino acids. The V gene lost 5 bases and the J gene lost 4 bases, with 23 bases spanning the gap. Germline loops: CDR1 SGHTA, CDR2 FQGNSA. The CDR3 coding sequence is TGTGCCAGCAGCCCAAGGAGCGAAGTACTTAGGGGCACCGGGGAGCTGTTTTTT. Its protein product is CASSPRSEVLRGTGELFF. Filled out from reference TRBV7-2 and TRBJ2-2, the complete variable domain reads GAGVSQSPSNKVTEKGKDVELRCDPISGHTALYWYRQSLGQGLEFLIYFQGNSAPDKSGLPSDRFSAERTGGSVSTLTIQRTQQEDSAVYLCASSPRSEVLRGTGELFFGEGSRLTVL.

The chain uses TRBV9 and TRBJ2-2; 9 bases match TRBD1. V lost 3 bases to trimming and J lost 0 bases; unmatched junction nucleotides: 3. This CDR3 is 16 amino acids long. Germline V gene data show CDR1 as SGDLS and CDR2 as YYNGEE. CDR3 DNA: TGTGCCAGCAGCGCCACAGGGGGCCCGAACACCGGGGAGCTGTTTTTT. Translated: CASSATGGPNTGELFF.

V usage is TRBV7-9 and J usage is TRBJ1-3; D is ambiguous. CDR1 and CDR2 from the germline V gene are SEHNR and FQNEAQ (reference sequence). The CDR3 is 16 residues long. V was trimmed by 3 bases and J by 1 base, leaving 13 bases between them. The CDR3 is CASSFTQSSSGNTIYF. CDR3 coding DNA: TGTGCCAGCAGCTTCACACAGAGCTCTTCTGGAAACACCATATATTTT. Complete variable domain (other parts from reference TRBV7-9 and TRBJ1-3): DTGVSQNPRHKITKRGQNVTFRCDPISEHNRLYWYRQTLGQGPEFLTYFQNEAQLEKSRLLSDRFSAERPKGSFSTLEIQRTEQGDSAMYLCASSFTQSSSGNTIYFGEGSWLTVV.

V is TRBV14 and J is TRBJ2-4; D gene unclear. This CDR3 has 17 residues. Trimming cost V 1 base and J 3 bases, with 16 bases left between them. Germline loops: CDR1 SGHDN, CDR2 FVKESK. CDR3 amino acids: CASSQGAAFSFKNIQYF. In nucleotides, the CDR3 is TGTGCCAGCAGCCAAGGGGCAGCCTTTAGTTTCAAAAACATTCAGTACTTC.

The V call is TRBV7-8, the J call TRBJ1-4; D gene ambiguous. CDR1 is SGHVS, CDR2 FQNEAQ, per germline. This CDR3 spans 14 amino acids. With 1 base removed from V and 0 bases from J, the gap between germline ends came to 3 bases. CDR3 residues: CASSLVSTNEKLFF. The CDR3 DNA reads TGTGCCAGCAGCTTAGTCTCAACTAATGAAAAACTGTTTTTT.

The sample holds one count of this clone. The chain employs TRBV28 and TRBJ1-3; 7 nucleotides agree with TRBD1. The CDR3 extends over 15 amino acids. The J segment lost 0 bases and the V segment lost 7 bases, leaving 6 bases of the junction unmatched. CDR1 and CDR2 (germline): MDHEN, SYDVKM. The CDR3 spells CASTEQGSSGNTIYF. CDR3 in DNA: TGTGCCAGCACCGAACAGGGGAGCTCTGGAAACACCATATATTTT. Supplemented by reference TRBV28 and TRBJ1-3, the full variable domain reads DVKVTQSSRYLVKRTGEKVFLECVQDMDHENMFWYRQDPGLGLRLIYFSYDVKMKEKGDIPEGYSVSREKKERFSLILESASTNQTSMYLCASTEQGSSGNTIYFGEGSWLTVV.

The chain is built from TRBV20-1 and TRBJ2-5; D ambiguous. This CDR3 contains 11 residues. Germline V lookup: CDR1 DFQATT, CDR2 SNEGSKA (reference sequence). Trimming removed 6 bases at V and 5 bases at J, with 10 bases between. CDR3: CSARSGETQYF. The CDR3 region has the DNA TGCAGTGCCAGGTCTGGGGAGACCCAGTACTTC.

This clone is a singleton in its sample. This chain links TRBV5-6 with TRBJ2-7; 10 nucleotides agree with TRBD1. CDR3 length equals 14 residues. V lost 0 bases, J lost 4 bases, and 1 base stayed unmatched. In germline, CDR1 is SGHDT, CDR2 YYEEEE. The CDR3 sequence is CASSLGGQGYEQYF. For the CDR3, the DNA is TGTGCCAGCAGCTTGGGGGGACAGGGGTACGAGCAGTACTTC.